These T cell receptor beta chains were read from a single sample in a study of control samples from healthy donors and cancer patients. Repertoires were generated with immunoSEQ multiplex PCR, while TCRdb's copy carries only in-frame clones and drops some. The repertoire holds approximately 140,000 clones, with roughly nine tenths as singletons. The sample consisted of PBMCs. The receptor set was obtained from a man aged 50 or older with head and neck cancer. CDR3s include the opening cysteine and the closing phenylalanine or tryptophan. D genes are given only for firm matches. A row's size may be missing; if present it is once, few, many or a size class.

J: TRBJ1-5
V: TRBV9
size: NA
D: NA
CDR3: CASSVDWGRGQPQHF
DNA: TGTGCCAGCAGCGTAGATTGGGGTCGGGGCCAGCCCCAGCATTTT

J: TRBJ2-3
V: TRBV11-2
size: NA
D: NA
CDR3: CASSFTVLSDTQYF
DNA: TGTGCCAGCAGCTTTACCGTACTCTCAGATACGCAGTATTTT

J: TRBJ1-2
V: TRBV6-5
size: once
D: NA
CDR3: CASSYSARDYGYTF
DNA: TGTGCCAGCAGTTACTCGGCCCGGGACTATGGCTACACCTTC

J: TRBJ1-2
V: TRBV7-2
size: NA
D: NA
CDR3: CASSLAGVRHGYTNGYTF
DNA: TGTGCCAGCAGCTTAGCTGGAGTACGTCATGGCTACACCAATGGCTACACCTTC

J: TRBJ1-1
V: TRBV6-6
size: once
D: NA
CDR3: CASSYPADSGTEAFF
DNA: TGTGCCAGCAGTTACCCCGCCGACAGTGGCACTGAAGCTTTCTTT

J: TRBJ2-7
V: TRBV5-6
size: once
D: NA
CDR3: CASSYKTRDFLASYEQYF
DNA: TGTGCCAGCAGCTACAAAACACGGGACTTTTTAGCGTCCTACGAGCAGTACTTC

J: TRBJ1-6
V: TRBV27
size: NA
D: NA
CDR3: CASSLIGAQVASPLHF
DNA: TGTGCCAGCAGTTTAATAGGGGCGCAGGTGGCATCACCCCTCCACTTT

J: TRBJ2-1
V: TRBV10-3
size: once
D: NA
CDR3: CAISGPTDEQFF
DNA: TGTGCCATCAGTGGACCGACGGATGAGCAGTTCTTC

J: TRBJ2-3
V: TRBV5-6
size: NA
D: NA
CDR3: CASSQDRAGLEDTQYF
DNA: TGTGCCAGCAGCCAAGATAGGGCGGGACTTGAAGATACGCAGTATTTT

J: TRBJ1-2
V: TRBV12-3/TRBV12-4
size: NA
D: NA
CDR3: CASTTNLNYGYTF
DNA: TGTGCCAGCACAACCAACCTTAACTATGGCTACACCTTC

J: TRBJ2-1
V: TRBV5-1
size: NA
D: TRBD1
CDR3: CASSFFRGQGRAIINNEQFF
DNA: TGCGCCAGCAGCTTTTTCCGGGGACAGGGTCGGGCTATTATTAACAATGAGCAGTTCTTC

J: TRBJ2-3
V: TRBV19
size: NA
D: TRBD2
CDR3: CASKIGLAGGDTQYF
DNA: TGTGCCAGTAAAATAGGACTAGCGGGAGGGGATACGCAGTATTTT

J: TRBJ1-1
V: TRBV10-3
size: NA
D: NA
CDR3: CAISESLLEAFF
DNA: TGTGCCATCAGTGAGTCTCTCCTTGAAGCTTTCTTT

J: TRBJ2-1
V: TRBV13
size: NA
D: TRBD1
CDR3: CASSLVGQYNEQFF
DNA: TGTGCCAGCAGCTTAGTGGGACAGTACAATGAGCAGTTCTTC

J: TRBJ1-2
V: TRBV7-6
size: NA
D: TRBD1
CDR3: CASSLEATGGAKGYTF
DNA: TGTGCCAGCAGCTTAGAGGCCACAGGGGGCGCGAAAGGCTACACCTTC

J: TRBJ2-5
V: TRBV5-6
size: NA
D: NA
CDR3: CASTSWVLQETQYF
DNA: TGTGCCAGCACCTCGTGGGTCCTTCAAGAGACCCAGTACTTC

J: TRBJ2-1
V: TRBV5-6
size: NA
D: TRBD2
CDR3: CASSSFSGGTLYNEQFF
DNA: TGTGCCAGCAGTTCTTTTAGCGGGGGGACACTCTACAATGAGCAGTTCTTC

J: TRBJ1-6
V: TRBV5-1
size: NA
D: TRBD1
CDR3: CASSRSTGVSSYNSPLHF
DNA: TGCGCCAGCAGCCGCTCGACAGGGGTGAGCTCCTATAATTCACCCCTCCACTTT

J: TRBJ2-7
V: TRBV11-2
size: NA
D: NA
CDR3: CASSLEQGSFSYEQYF
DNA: TGTGCCAGCAGCTTAGAGCAGGGATCCTTCTCCTACGAGCAGTACTTC

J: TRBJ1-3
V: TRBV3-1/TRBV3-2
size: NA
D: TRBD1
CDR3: CASSQMPRTGGSGNTIYF
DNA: TGTGCCAGCAGCCAGATGCCCCGGACAGGGGGAAGTGGAAACACCATATATTTT

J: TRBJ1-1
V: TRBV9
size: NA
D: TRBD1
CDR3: CASSGPPGQGARNTEAFF
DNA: TGTGCCAGCAGCGGTCCTCCGGGACAGGGGGCCCGGAACACTGAAGCTTTCTTT

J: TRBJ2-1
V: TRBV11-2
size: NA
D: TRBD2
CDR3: CASSLEVAGGSYNEQFF
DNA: TGTGCCAGCAGCTTAGAGGTAGCGGGGGGGTCCTACAATGAGCAGTTCTTC

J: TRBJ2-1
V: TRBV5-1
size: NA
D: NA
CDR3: CASSLENGYNEQFF
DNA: TGCGCCAGCAGCCTGGAAAACGGATACAATGAGCAGTTCTTC

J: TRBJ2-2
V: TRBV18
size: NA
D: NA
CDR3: CASSPNRPNTGELFF
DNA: TGTGCCAGCTCACCTAATAGGCCGAACACCGGGGAGCTGTTTTTT

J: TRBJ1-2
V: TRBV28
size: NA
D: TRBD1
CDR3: CASRGDSFSYGYTF
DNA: TGTGCCAGCCGCGGGGACAGCTTTTCCTATGGCTACACCTTC

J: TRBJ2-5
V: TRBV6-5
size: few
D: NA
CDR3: CASRSNQETQYF
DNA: TGTGCCAGCAGAAGTAACCAAGAGACCCAGTACTTC

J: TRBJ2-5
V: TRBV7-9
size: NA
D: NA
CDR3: CASSLIQETQYF
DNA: TGTGCCAGCAGCCTCATACAAGAGACCCAGTACTTC

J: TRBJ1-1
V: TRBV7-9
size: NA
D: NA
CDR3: CASSLESGNTEAFF
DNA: TGTGCCAGCAGCTTAGAATCGGGGAACACTGAAGCTTTCTTT

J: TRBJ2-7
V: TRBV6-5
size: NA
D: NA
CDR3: CASSYGRVAYEQYF
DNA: TGTGCCAGCAGTTACGGCAGGGTAGCCTACGAGCAGTACTTC

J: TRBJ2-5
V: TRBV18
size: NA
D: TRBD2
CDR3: CASSPPAGLETQYF
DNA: TGTGCCAGCTCACCCCCAGCGGGATTAGAGACCCAGTACTTC

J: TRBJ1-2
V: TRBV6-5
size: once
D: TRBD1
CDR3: CASSRQGGSRGYTF
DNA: TGTGCCAGCAGTCGACAGGGTGGGTCTCGGGGCTACACCTTC

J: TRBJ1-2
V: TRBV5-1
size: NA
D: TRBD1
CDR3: CASSSGQGANYGYTF
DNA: TGCGCCAGCAGCTCCGGACAGGGCGCCAACTATGGCTACACCTTC

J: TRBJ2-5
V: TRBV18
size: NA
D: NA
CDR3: CASSLRGSETQYF
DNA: TGTGCCAGCTCACTAAGGGGGAGCGAGACCCAGTACTTC

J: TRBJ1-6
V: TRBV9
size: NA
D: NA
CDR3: CASSVGQYNSPLHF
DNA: TGTGCCAGCAGCGTAGGACAGTATAATTCACCCCTCCACTTT